The 5 T cell receptor beta chains reported below all come from one sample, sequenced in a study of control samples from healthy donors and cancer patients. Clones were sequenced by immunoSEQ multiplex PCR, and TCRdb holds only the in-frame ones, with some missing. Of about 92,000 clones in the sample, approximately 82% are singletons; the top ten hold approximately 9.4%. The sequenced sample was blood. These receptors were obtained from a woman in her fifties or sixties in good health.

This clone was observed once. The CDR3: CASSPRPGTGRGQFWSPLHF. CDR3 in DNA: TGTGCCAGCAGTCCCCGTCCCGGGACAGGGAGAGGGCAATTCTGGTCACCCCTCCACTTT. This sequence joins TRBV27 and TRBJ1-6; 9 nucleotides match TRBD1. The germline CDR1 and CDR2 sequences are MNHEY and SMNVEV (reference sequence). Trimming took 5 bases from V and 10 from J; bases not matched to a gene: 24. The CDR3 spans 20 residues.

This clone was seen at least ten times. The chain is built from TRBV10-2 and TRBJ2-7; no firm D call. Between the trimmed V and J ends, which lost 2 bases and 5 bases, there was a span of 10 bases. Germline V lookup: CDR1 WSHSY, CDR2 SAAADI. The CDR3 contains 13 residues. The CDR3 here is CASSETPLHEQYF. The CDR3 region has the DNA TGCGCCAGCAGTGAGACCCCCCTCCACGAGCAGTACTTC.

V and J are TRBV28 and TRBJ1-4; TRBD1 might be the D (6 bases). V gave up 4 bases and J gave up 0 bases, with 9 bases separating them. The CDR3 runs 15 residues. Per the germline V gene, CDR1 is MDHEN and CDR2 is SYDVKM. DNA of the CDR3: TGTGCCAGCAGTTCGGGGGGCCCAACTAATGAAAAACTGTTTTTT. Protein product: CASSSGGPTNEKLFF.

This sequence joins TRBV19 and TRBJ2-2; 7 bases line up with TRBD2. Per germline, CDR1 LNHDA and CDR2 SQIVND (reference sequence). The CDR3 has 16 amino acids. Trimming took 3 bases from V and 2 from J; bases not matched to a gene: 6. The CDR3 nucleotides are TGTGCCAGTAGTATTGAGCGGGGAGCTAACACCGGGGAGCTGTTTTTT. This encodes CASSIERGANTGELFF.

The J gene is TRBJ2-3, the V gene TRBV6-2 or TRBV6-3; D is unresolved. The V and J ends lost 6 bases and 7 bases respectively, with 11 bases between them. In germline, CDR1 is MNHEY, CDR2 SVGEGT. The CDR3 loop spans 12 amino acids. CDR3 sequence: CASSRSGYTQYF. In nucleotides, the CDR3 is TGTGCCAGCAGCCGTAGTGGGTATACGCAGTATTTT.